The 25 T cell receptor beta chains below were found in one sample sequenced in a study of PD-1 blockade in classical Hodgkin lymphoma (dated by TCRdb to about 2020). The intended sense of this specimen's time point label: newly diagnosed, previously untreated cHL patient sample. Magnetic negative selection with a Miltenyi CD8+ T cell isolation kit was used to purify CD8+ T cells from thawed PBMCs. Libraries came from the immunoSEQ multiplex PCR assay. Entries here come from immuneACCESS through TCRdb and include only in-frame sequences with V and J called. Some clones fail to appear in such tables; in the studies checked, an unresolved V gene covers under half of the shortfall, and the cause of the remainder is unknown. Counted in this sample were 13,000 to 15,000 clones; around 90% of them appeared once. The leading ten clones occupy about 6% of the sample. Sequencing used CD8+ T cells from blood. The receptors were sampled from a human donor with classical Hodgkin lymphoma.

This clone was seen only once. CDR3 DNA: TGTGCCAGTAGTATCCACACTGAAGCTTTCTTT. It specifies CASSIHTEAFF. This sequence joins TRBV19 and TRBJ1-1; D remains ambiguous. CDR3 length: 11 residues. Trimming left V 3 bases short and J 3 bases short, with 2 bases between. CDR1 is LNHDA, CDR2 SQIVND, per germline (reference sequence).

V and J are TRBV27 and TRBJ2-7, with a possible D match to TRBD2 (5 bases). V was cut by 6 bases and J by 5 bases, with 17 bases left in between. This CDR3 comprises 14 residues. Germline V gives CDR1 MNHEY, CDR2 SMNVEV (reference sequence). The CDR3 region is CASSWTGSADEQYV. CDR3 coding DNA: TGTGCCAGCAGCTGGACTGGTTCGGCGGACGAGCAGTACGTC.

The genes are TRBV27 and TRBJ2-7; 11 nucleotides align to TRBD2. Losses at the gene ends were 7 bases for V and 3 bases for J; bases not matched to a gene: 8. This CDR3 has 15 amino acids. The germline CDR1 and CDR2 sequences are MNHEY and SMNVEV (reference sequence). The CDR3 DNA is TGTGCCAGCACCCTCACACTAGCGGGAGACTACGAGCAGTACTTC. Translated, it gives CASTLTLAGDYEQYF.

The rearrangement uses TRBV6-4 and TRBJ2-1; 9 bases agree with TRBD1. V was pared by 10 bases and J by 5 bases, with 9 bases of the junction left unmatched. Germline V gives CDR1 MRHNA, CDR2 SNTAGT. CDR3 size: 14 residues. Here the CDR3 DNA reads TGTGCCACCAACGGACAGGGGCTGGACAATGAGCAGTTCTTC. Translation gives CATNGQGLDNEQFF.

This clone was counted only a few times. The rearrangement joins TRBV9 to TRBJ1-1; D not certain. Trimming removed 3 bases at V and 0 bases at J, with 12 bases between. The CDR3 is made up of 15 amino acids. Per the germline V gene, CDR1 is SGDLS and CDR2 is YYNGEE. This CDR3 reads CASSALGVMNTEAFF. CDR3 nucleotide sequence: TGTGCCAGCAGCGCCCTCGGGGTTATGAACACTGAAGCTTTCTTT.

V is TRBV5-1 and J is TRBJ2-1; possible D gene TRBD1, 7 bases. Germline assignment: CDR1 SGHRS and CDR2 YFSETQ. Deletions cut 4 bases from V and 0 bases from J, with 11 bases between. CDR3 size: 15 residues. DNA of the CDR3: TGCGCCAGCAGCGGCGGGGACAGCTCCTACAATGAGCAGTTCTTC. It specifies CASSGGDSSYNEQFF.

The chain combines TRBV6-1 with TRBJ2-5; maybe TRBD1 (6 bases). The germline V and J ends were trimmed by 1 base and 6 bases, with 9 bases remaining between them. CDR3 size: 13 residues. Germline V gene data show CDR1 as MNHNS and CDR2 as SASEGT. CDR3 bases: TGTGCCAGCAGTGAAGACTGGGGGCAGACCCAGTACTTC. Translation gives CASSEDWGQTQYF.

This clone was observed a few times. V is TRBV11-2 and J is TRBJ2-3; D not resolved. The CDR3 loop spans 12 amino acids. Germline assignment: CDR1 SGHAT and CDR2 FQNNGV. The V end lost 5 bases, the J end lost 4 bases, and 7 bases lay between the germline ends. The CDR3: CASSPDADTQYF. The DNA for the CDR3 is TGTGCCAGCAGCCCTGACGCAGATACGCAGTATTTT.

The genes are TRBV27 and TRBJ2-1; no clear D gene. This CDR3 has 11 amino acids. Germline CDR1 is MNHEY and CDR2 is SMNVEV (reference sequence). V shed 3 bases and J shed 13 bases, with 10 bases lying between them. CDR3 bases: TGTGCCAGCAGTTTCTCAGGAGATCAGTTCTTC. This gives the protein CASSFSGDQFF.

This clone was seen once. The chain uses TRBV21-1 and TRBJ2-1; no check of the table's D call, TRBD2, against the DNA was made. TRBV21-1 is noted as a pseudogene. The CDR3 totals 16 residues. CDR3 loop: CASSKVGTLSYNEQFF. DNA of the CDR3: TGTGCCAGCAGCAAAGTAGGGACTCTATCCTACAATGAGCAGTTCTTC.

V is TRBV4-1 and J is TRBJ2-1; D unresolved. CDR3 length: 13 amino acids. Germline CDR1 reads MGHRA; CDR2 reads YSYEKL. Trimming cost V 3 bases and J 2 bases, with 5 bases left between them. This CDR3 reads CASSQDPYNEQFF. CDR3 DNA sequence: TGCGCCAGCAGCCAGGATCCCTACAATGAGCAGTTCTTC.

This chain uses TRBV4-1 with TRBJ2-2; 8 nucleotides agree with TRBD2. This CDR3 has 15 residues. Germline CDR1 MGHRA, CDR2 YSYEKL. Trimming at V came to 4 bases and at J to 4 bases, leaving 5 bases not matched to a gene. The CDR3 spells CASSPRLAGTGELFF. The CDR3 DNA follows: TGCGCCAGCAGCCCTCGTCTAGCGGGCACCGGGGAGCTGTTTTTT.

The chain uses TRBV11-3 and TRBJ1-1, with D unclear. The CDR3 loop spans 12 amino acids. Per the germline V gene, CDR1 is SGHNT and CDR2 is YENEEA. Trimming stripped 6 bases from V and 6 bases from J, with 11 bases between. This CDR3 reads CASSEPSAEAFF. CDR3 DNA: TGTGCCAGCAGTGAGCCTAGCGCTGAAGCTTTCTTT.

V and J are TRBV7-9 and TRBJ1-1; 7 bases match TRBD1. The germline CDR1 and CDR2 sequences are SEHNR and FQNEAQ (reference sequence). The CDR3 is 15 amino acids. Trimming at V came to 5 bases and at J to 3 bases, leaving 9 bases not matched to a gene. The CDR3: CASSRRDSSDTEAFF. The CDR3 DNA is TGTGCCAGCAGCCGCCGGGACAGCTCCGACACTGAAGCTTTCTTT.

This clone was counted a single time. The rearrangement uses TRBV10-2 and TRBJ2-1; a weak D match, TRBD2 (6 bases). Germline CDR1 reads WSHSY; CDR2 reads SAAADI. This CDR3 is 16 amino acids long. The V gene lost 4 bases and the J gene lost 0 bases, with 13 bases spanning the gap. For the CDR3, the DNA is TGCGCCAGCAGTGGCGGGGAACACAGCTCCTACAATGAGCAGTTCTTC. Translation: CASSGGEHSSYNEQFF.

J is TRBJ1-5 and V is TRBV27; no clear D. Looked up from germline, CDR1 is MNHEY and CDR2 is SMNVEV (reference sequence). Trimming removed 5 bases at V and 7 bases at J, with 9 bases between. The CDR3 loop spans 12 amino acids. The CDR3 reads CASSPGSQPQHF. CDR3 in DNA: TGTGCCAGCAGTCCCGGCTCGCAGCCCCAGCATTTT.

The chain couples TRBV4-1 to TRBJ1-1, with a possible D match to TRBD1 (6 bases). Germline assignment: CDR1 MGHRA and CDR2 YSYEKL. This CDR3 contains 12 residues. Trimming shortened V by 4 bases and J by 7 bases, and 10 bases separated the two germline ends. This CDR3 reads CASSRKGGEAFF. DNA for the CDR3: TGCGCCAGCAGCCGGAAGGGGGGTGAAGCTTTCTTT.

The V call is TRBV19, the J call TRBJ2-1; 11 positions match TRBD2. The CDR3 loop spans 15 amino acids. Looked up from germline, CDR1 is LNHDA and CDR2 is SQIVND (reference sequence). Trimming removed 4 bases from V and 9 bases from J; junction bases left unmatched: 8. CDR3 DNA sequence: TGTGCCAGTAGTACCCCGTTAGCGGGAGGGCCTGAGCAGTTCTTC. As protein: CASSTPLAGGPEQFF.

The chain joins TRBV27 to TRBJ2-7; possibly TRBD2 for D (6 bases). Germline V gives CDR1 MNHEY, CDR2 SMNVEV (reference sequence). Trimming stripped 0 bases from V and 5 bases from J, with 8 bases between. The CDR3 runs 13 residues. As DNA, the CDR3 is TGTGCCAGCAGTTTATCCCGCGGGAACGAGCAGTACGTC. Protein product: CASSLSRGNEQYV.

The rearrangement uses TRBV10-2 and TRBJ1-4, with D hard to call. Per germline, CDR1 WSHSY and CDR2 SAAADI. CDR3 length: 16 amino acids. Trimming pared 6 bases from V and 0 bases from J, leaving 14 bases between. CDR3 bases: TGCGCCAGCAGCGAACTTTTGGAAGCAACTAATGAAAAACTGTTTTTT. Amino acids: CASSELLEATNEKLFF.

This chain connects TRBV6-5 to TRBJ2-5; D not resolved. Between the trimmed V and J ends, which lost 4 bases and 5 bases, there was a span of 14 bases. The CDR3 covers 14 residues. Germline CDR1 MNHEY, CDR2 SVGAGI. The CDR3 region is CASSSGSLRETQYF. CDR3 DNA sequence: TGTGCCAGCAGTTCCGGGTCCTTGCGGGAGACCCAGTACTTC.

The chain carries TRBV29-1 and TRBJ2-3; tentatively, D is TRBD2 (5 bases). Per germline, CDR1 SQVTM and CDR2 ANQGSEA. The CDR3 extends over 16 amino acids. Trimming took off 5 bases at V and 0 bases at J, with 18 bases between the two ends. The CDR3 loop reads CSVLKNGGLSTDTQYF. The CDR3 DNA reads TGCAGCGTTTTAAAGAACGGAGGTCTTAGCACAGATACGCAGTATTTT.

Worth noting for this clone: The CDR3 carries no conserved terminal phenylalanine or tryptophan, so it likely arises from a read error. The chain employs TRBV5-5 and TRBJ1-2; D gene ambiguous. The V gene lost 2 bases and the J gene lost 6 bases, with 14 bases spanning the gap. Germline CDR1 is SGHKS and CDR2 is YYEKEE (reference sequence). The CDR3 runs to 14 residues. CDR3 region: CASSFEPPSDGYTL. DNA of the CDR3: TGTGCCAGCAGCTTCGAACCTCCGTCGGATGGCTACACCCTC.

The V call is TRBV27, the J call TRBJ1-2; D call uncertain. In germline, CDR1 is MNHEY, CDR2 SMNVEV (reference sequence). Deletions cut 5 bases from V and 6 bases from J, with 16 bases between. This CDR3 has 14 amino acids. In DNA form, the CDR3 reads TGTGCCAGCAGTCCGACACGCGGAGTCAATGGCTACACCTTC. Protein: CASSPTRGVNGYTF.

The chain has TRBV6-1 and TRBJ1-1; no definite D call. The V end was cut by 10 bases, the J end by 3 bases, with 15 bases between. Per germline, CDR1 MNHNS and CDR2 SASEGT. CDR3 length equals 13 residues. The CDR3 here is CATTSGWDTEAFF. CDR3 bases: TGTGCCACTACCTCGGGGTGGGACACTGAAGCTTTCTTT.